This is a list of T cell receptor beta chains from one sample in a study of T cell changes during pregnancy in multiple sclerosis. The repertoire was sequenced with immunoSEQ multiplex PCR; TCRdb's copy has only in-frame clones and lacks some. The repertoire has about 30,000 clones, nearly 90% of them found once; the top ten carry about 6.9%. Sequenced here: CD8+ T cells from peripheral blood mononuclear cells, sampled in the second trimester of pregnancy. The receptors shown here come from a female donor with multiple sclerosis, enrolled in a pregnancy study. Both conserved end residues are part of each CDR3. A D gene is named only where the DNA matches it firmly. Expanded clones are given a class, and other clones once, few, many or no size at all.

TRBV19,TRBD1,few,TRBJ1-1,TGTGCCAGTAGTACCTCGGACAGGGGGGACACTGAAGCTTTCTTT,CASSTSDRGDTEAFF
TRBV7-9,NA,once,TRBJ1-1,TGTGCCAGCAGCACCCCAGACAGCCCAGACACTGAAGCTTTCTTT,CASSTPDSPDTEAFF
TRBV9,NA,NA,TRBJ2-5,TGTGCCAGCAGCCCCACCGGGCAGCGGCAAGAGACCCAGTACTTC,CASSPTGQRQETQYF
TRBV19,TRBD1,NA,TRBJ1-2,TGTGCCAGTAGTTCAGACAGGGGACCAAACTATGGCTACACCTTC,CASSSDRGPNYGYTF
TRBV19,NA,once,TRBJ1-1,TGTGCCAGTAGTATGGACTTGACAGGAATGAACACTGAAGCTTTCTTT,CASSMDLTGMNTEAFF
TRBV13,NA,NA,TRBJ2-3,TGTGCCAGCAGCCTTAGGACTAGCACAGATACGCAGTATTTT,CASSLRTSTDTQYF
TRBV7-8,NA,NA,TRBJ2-1,TGTGCCAGCAGCTTAGCTCTCGGGGGAAGCTCCTACAATGAGCAGTTCTTC,CASSLALGGSSYNEQFF
TRBV10-3,TRBD2,NA,TRBJ2-1,TGTGCCATCAGTCCGGGAACTAGCGGCAATGAGCAGTTCTTC,CAISPGTSGNEQFF
TRBV27,NA,NA,TRBJ2-7,TGTGCCAGCAGCTTGACAGGTTTAAGTTCCTCCTACGAGCAGTACTTC,CASSLTGLSSSYEQYF
TRBV19,NA,NA,TRBJ1-1,TGTGCCAGTAGTATAGAACCAGGGAACACTGAAGCTTTCTTT,CASSIEPGNTEAFF
TRBV15,NA,NA,TRBJ1-4,TGTGCCACCAGCAATCCGGACATCGTAAATGAAAAACTGTTTTTT,CATSNPDIVNEKLFF
TRBV2,NA,NA,TRBJ2-3,TGTGCCAGCAGTTACTTTGAGGGGGAAAGCACAGATACGCAGTATTTT,CASSYFEGESTDTQYF
TRBV16,NA,NA,TRBJ2-5,TGTGCCAGCAGCCAAGCACACCCGTTGGAGACCCAGTACTTC,CASSQAHPLETQYF
TRBV9,NA,NA,TRBJ2-7,TGTGCCAGCAGCCTAGGTACAGGGTGGGACGAGCAGTACTTC,CASSLGTGWDEQYF
TRBV9,TRBD2,once,TRBJ2-1,TGTGCCAGCAGCGTCGGCGGGGGAGCGTTCAATGAGCAGTTCTTC,CASSVGGGAFNEQFF
TRBV11-3,NA,once,TRBJ2-7,TGTGCCAGCAGCTTACTGTTCTCCTACGAGCAGTACTTC,CASSLLFSYEQYF
TRBV28,NA,once,TRBJ2-7,TGTGCCAGCAGTAGCCTGTTTTCGGACTCGAGCTCCTACGAGCAGTACTTC,CASSSLFSDSSSYEQYF
TRBV30,NA,NA,TRBJ2-7,TGTGCCTGGAGGGGCCAGGGCAGCTACGAGCAGTACTTC,CAWRGQGSYEQYF
TRBV6-4,NA,NA,TRBJ1-1,TGTGCCAGCAGTGACGAGGGTGGGAACGACACTGAAGCTTTCTTT,CASSDEGGNDTEAFF
TRBV7-9,NA,NA,TRBJ1-4,TGTGCCAGCAGTTTCTGGGGGGGAGCTAATGAAAAACTGTTTTTT,CASSFWGGANEKLFF
TRBV7-9,NA,NA,TRBJ2-6,TGTGCCAGCAGCTCAACAGGGAGTTCTGGGGCCAACGTCCTGACTTTC,CASSSTGSSGANVLTF
TRBV18,NA,NA,TRBJ2-1,TGTGCCAGCTCAGGAGGGCCGAACAATGAGCAGTTCTTC,CASSGGPNNEQFF
TRBV18,NA,NA,TRBJ2-1,TGTGCCAGCTCACCATCTTCTAGTGAGCAGTTCTTC,CASSPSSSEQFF
TRBV13,NA,NA,TRBJ2-7,TGTGCCAGCAGCTCACCTAGCAGGGGCCCCTACGAGCAGTACTTC,CASSSPSRGPYEQYF
TRBV27,TRBD2,NA,TRBJ2-7,TGTGCCAGCAGTTTACTAGCGGGAAGCGAGCAGTACTTC,CASSLLAGSEQYF